Listed below are T cell receptor beta chains from one sample, sequenced in a study of T cells after yellow fever vaccination. From the 5' RACE reads, TCRdb called clonotypes with MiXCR, one entry per CDR3 protein. The sample has approximately 300,000 distinct CDR3 sequences; roughly 10% are singletons. Sequences were derived from CD4+ T cells sorted from PBMCs, sampled 45 days after the yellow fever booster vaccination. The origin of the receptors is a man between 18 and 35 years old who received the YFV17D yellow fever vaccine. Both conserved end residues are part of each CDR3. Fields, in order: D gene, J gene, clone size, V gene, CDR3 DNA, CDR3 protein. A D gene is named only where the DNA matches it firmly. Clone size is stated in some rows and not others, as once, few, many or a class when expanded.

d_call: TRBD2
j_call: TRBJ2-1
clone_size: few
v_call: TRBV7-3
cdr3_nt: TGTGCCAGCAGCCCAGCGGGGCTCACCTACAATGAGCAGTTCTTC
cdr3_aa: CASSPAGLTYNEQFF

d_call: TRBD1
j_call: TRBJ2-7
clone_size: -
v_call: TRBV19
cdr3_nt: TGTGCCAGTAGATCATCCCGACAGGGGGCCAACGAGCAGTACTTC
cdr3_aa: CASRSSRQGANEQYF

d_call: TRBD1
j_call: TRBJ1-6
clone_size: few
v_call: TRBV20-1
cdr3_nt: TGCAGTGCCAACAGGGGCGGGTCACCCCTCCACTTT
cdr3_aa: CSANRGGSPLHF

d_call: TRBD2
j_call: TRBJ2-5
clone_size: few
v_call: TRBV5-1
cdr3_nt: TGCGCCAGCAGCTCGACGCCGCGGGGGGGCCGTGAGACCCAGTACTTC
cdr3_aa: CASSSTPRGGRETQYF

d_call: -
j_call: TRBJ1-1
clone_size: many
v_call: TRBV7-9
cdr3_nt: TGTGCCAGCAGCTTAGAAGGGTGGTACGGCGGCACTGAAGCTTTCTTT
cdr3_aa: CASSLEGWYGGTEAFF

d_call: -
j_call: TRBJ2-1
clone_size: -
v_call: TRBV5-4
cdr3_nt: TGTGCCAGCACCCGGGGCACAGAGCCTAACAATGAGCAGTTCTTC
cdr3_aa: CASTRGTEPNNEQFF

d_call: TRBD1
j_call: TRBJ2-3
clone_size: -
v_call: TRBV5-4
cdr3_nt: TGTGCCAGCAGCTTCAGACAGGGTCCAGATACGCAGTATTTT
cdr3_aa: CASSFRQGPDTQYF

d_call: -
j_call: TRBJ1-2
clone_size: few
v_call: TRBV7-9
cdr3_nt: TGTGCCAGCAGCTTAGCTTACGACAGAGGCTATGGCTACACCTTC
cdr3_aa: CASSLAYDRGYGYTF

d_call: TRBD2
j_call: TRBJ2-5
clone_size: -
v_call: TRBV18
cdr3_nt: TGTGCCAGCTCACCCCCCCTAGCGGGGCAAGAGACCCAGTACTTC
cdr3_aa: CASSPPLAGQETQYF

d_call: TRBD1
j_call: TRBJ1-6
clone_size: once
v_call: TRBV6-1
cdr3_nt: TGTGCCAGCAGTGAGGACAGGACTACCTATAATTCACCCCTCCACTTT
cdr3_aa: CASSEDRTTYNSPLHF

d_call: -
j_call: TRBJ1-2
clone_size: -
v_call: TRBV4-3
cdr3_nt: TGCGCCAGCAGCCAAGATCTTGCAGGTAGCTATGGCTACACCTTC
cdr3_aa: CASSQDLAGSYGYTF

d_call: -
j_call: TRBJ1-3
clone_size: few
v_call: TRBV4-3
cdr3_nt: TGCGCCAGCAGCCAAGGAGGGGGGTACGGAAACACCATATATTTT
cdr3_aa: CASSQGGGYGNTIYF

d_call: TRBD1
j_call: TRBJ2-4
clone_size: few
v_call: TRBV7-2
cdr3_nt: TGTGCCAGTAGCTCCGGGACAGGGGTCTGGGGCATTCAGTACTTC
cdr3_aa: CASSSGTGVWGIQYF